Here is one T cell receptor beta chain with its context. What it recognizes is unknown. The V gene's germline CDR1 is SGHVT and CDR2 SQSDAQ. The CDR3 is made up of 16 amino acids. J lost 3 bases, V lost 5 bases, and 5 bases had no gene match. TCRdb called the reads again in MiXCR, with one record for every CDR3 protein. Here the sample spans approximately 170,000 distinct CDR3 sequences, about a sixth being singletons. This entry comes from a study of T cell repertoires in cytomegalovirus infection. Study details: It was the public TCR beta signatures that indicated both CMV infection and matching HLA type. Study-wide findings and caveats: HLA-C-restricted TCR beta clonotypes specific for CMV led the ex vivo response. Cumulative public TCR beta family frequency identified carriers of CMV plus the relevant HLA.

The TCR comes from a human donor in good health (CMV status not recorded). Some clones in this sample may be carry-over from other donors' samples. The chain combines TRBV7-4 with TRBJ2-2; 11 positions match TRBD1. The specimen was CD8+ T cells from PBMCs. For the CDR3, the DNA is TGTGCCAGCAGCCGAACGGACAGGGGGCACACCGGGGAGCTGTTTTTT. Translation: CASSRTDRGHTGELFF.